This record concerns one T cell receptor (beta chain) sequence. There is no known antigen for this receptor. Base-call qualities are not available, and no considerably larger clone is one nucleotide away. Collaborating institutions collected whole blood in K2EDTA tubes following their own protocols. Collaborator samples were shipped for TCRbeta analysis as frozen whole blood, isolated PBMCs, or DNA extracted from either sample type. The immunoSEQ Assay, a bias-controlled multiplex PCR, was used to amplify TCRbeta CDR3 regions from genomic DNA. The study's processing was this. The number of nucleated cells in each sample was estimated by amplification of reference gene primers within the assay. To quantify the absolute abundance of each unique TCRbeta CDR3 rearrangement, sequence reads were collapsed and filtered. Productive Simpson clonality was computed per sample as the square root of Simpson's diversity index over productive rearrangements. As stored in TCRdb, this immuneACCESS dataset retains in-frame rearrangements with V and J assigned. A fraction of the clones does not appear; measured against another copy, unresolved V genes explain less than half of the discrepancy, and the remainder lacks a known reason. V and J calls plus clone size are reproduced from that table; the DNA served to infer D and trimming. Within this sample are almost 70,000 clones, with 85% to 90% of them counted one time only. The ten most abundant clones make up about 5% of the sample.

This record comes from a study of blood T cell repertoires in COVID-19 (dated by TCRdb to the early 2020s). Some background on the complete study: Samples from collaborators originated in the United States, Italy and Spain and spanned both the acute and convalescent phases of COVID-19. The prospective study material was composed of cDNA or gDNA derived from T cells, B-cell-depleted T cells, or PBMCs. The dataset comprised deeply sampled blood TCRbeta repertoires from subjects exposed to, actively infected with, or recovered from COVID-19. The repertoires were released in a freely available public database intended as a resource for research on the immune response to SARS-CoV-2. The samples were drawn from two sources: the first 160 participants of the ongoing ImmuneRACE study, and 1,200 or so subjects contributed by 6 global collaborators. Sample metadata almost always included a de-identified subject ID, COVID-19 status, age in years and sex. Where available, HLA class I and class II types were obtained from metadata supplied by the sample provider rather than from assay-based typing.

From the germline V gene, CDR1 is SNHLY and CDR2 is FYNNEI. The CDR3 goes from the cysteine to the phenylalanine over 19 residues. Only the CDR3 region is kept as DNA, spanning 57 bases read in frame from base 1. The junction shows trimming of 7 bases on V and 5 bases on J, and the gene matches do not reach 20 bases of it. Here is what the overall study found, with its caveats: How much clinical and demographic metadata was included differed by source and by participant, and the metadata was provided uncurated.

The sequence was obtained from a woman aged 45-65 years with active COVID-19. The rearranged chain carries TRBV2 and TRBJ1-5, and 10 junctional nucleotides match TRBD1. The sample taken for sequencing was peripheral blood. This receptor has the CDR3 CASTSIPGQGTFLDQPQHF. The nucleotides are TGTGCCAGCACATCTATCCCGGGACAGGGGACATTCCTAGATCAGCCCCAGCATTTT. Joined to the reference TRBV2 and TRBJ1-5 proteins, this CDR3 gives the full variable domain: EPEVTQTPSHQVTQMGQEVILRCVPISNHLYFYWYRQILGQKVEFLVSFYNNEISEKSEIFDDQFSVERPDGSNFTLKIRSTKLEDSAMYFCASTSIPGQGTFLDQPQHFGDGTRLSIL.